This T cell receptor (beta chain) was sequenced in a study of cytomegalovirus exposure and HLA in healthy donors. Study in general: Per a later analysis, the 666 first-cohort and approximately 120 validation repertoires shared one platform.

Method: immunoSEQ multiplex PCR; TCRdb's copy keeps in-frame clones and lacks some. The sample holds around 70,000 clones; roughly 92% are singletons and the top ten take roughly 2%. The germline V and J ends were trimmed by 1 base and 4 bases, with 9 bases remaining between them. Looked up from germline, CDR1 is KGHSH and CDR2 is LQKENI. The length of the CDR3 is 14 residues. Sequenced material: PBMCs. The V and J genes are TRBV18 and TRBJ2-3, with TRBD2 as a possible D gene (5 bases). The TCR originated in a woman aged 18-29 years in good health and CMV-seropositive. CDR3 sequence reads: CASSPRGRSDTQYF. In DNA, the CDR3 is TGTGCCAGCTCACCACGCGGGCGTTCAGATACGCAGTATTTT.